A single sample is the source of the 11 T cell receptor beta chains below, sequenced in a study of T cell repertoires in cytomegalovirus infection. A single record per CDR3 protein comes from TCRdb applying MiXCR to the reads. The sample yields more than 250,000 distinct CDR3 sequences, about an eighth seen once. The sequenced sample consisted of PBMCs. The source is a human donor in good health (CMV status not recorded). Some clones in this sample may be carry-over from other donors' samples.

Ten or more counts support this clonotype. The genes are TRBV7-8 and TRBJ2-7; 10 bases line up with TRBD2. The CDR3 is made up of 18 amino acids. Germline V gives CDR1 SGHVS, CDR2 FQNEAQ. Unmatched junction bases numbered 17, after V lost 7 bases and J lost 2 bases. In nucleotides, the CDR3 is TGTGCCAGCACCTTCCCTGCCCAGCTAGCGGGAGTGACCTACGAGCAGTACTTC. This encodes CASTFPAQLAGVTYEQYF.

This clonotype was detected ten times or more. The CDR3 sequence is CASTNAWAGMNTEAFF. CDR3 DNA: TGTGCCAGCACCAACGCGTGGGCAGGAATGAACACTGAAGCTTTCTTT. This rearrangement joins TRBV11-2 to TRBJ1-1, with D uncertain. V was cut by 7 bases and J by 0 bases, with 18 bases left in between. Germline V gene data show CDR1 as SGHAT and CDR2 as FQNNGV. The CDR3 loop spans 16 amino acids.

This clonotype has a count of ten or more. V usage is TRBV27 and J usage is TRBJ1-6, with D maybe TRBD1 (5 bases). With 0 bases removed from V and 3 bases from J, the gap between germline ends came to 12 bases. The CDR3 loop spans 17 amino acids. Per germline, CDR1 MNHEY and CDR2 SMNVEV (reference sequence). DNA of the CDR3: TGTGCCAGCAGTTTATCCGTGACAGCGATCTATAATTCACCCCTCCACTTT. Translating gives CASSLSVTAIYNSPLHF.

This clonotype was picked up a small number of times. The V call is TRBV5-4, the J call TRBJ2-5; 7 bases are a match to TRBD1. This CDR3 is 16 amino acids long. Germline lookup yields CDR1 SGHNT and CDR2 YYREEE (reference sequence). V lost 4 bases, J lost 10 bases, and 19 bases stayed unmatched. CDR3 bases: TGTGCCAGCAGCCCAACCCCGGGACAGTCCGAAGAGGGCCAGTACTTC. Protein product: CASSPTPGQSEEGQYF.

This clonotype was observed at least ten times. The chain links TRBV7-2 to TRBJ1-5; D is perhaps TRBD1 (6 bases). This CDR3 comprises 15 residues. Germline V CDR1 and CDR2: SGHTA, FQGNSA. V was clipped by 4 bases and J by 2 bases, with 12 bases between them. The CDR3: CASSSGGQRNQPQHF. CDR3 coding DNA: TGTGCCAGCAGCTCGGGTGGACAGCGCAATCAGCCCCAGCATTTT.

This clonotype was observed a handful of times. The chain carries TRBV27 and TRBJ2-3, with D unresolved. Trimming removed 5 bases from V and 2 bases from J, with 17 bases in between. The CDR3 runs to 16 residues. The germline gives CDR1 MNHEY, CDR2 SMNVEV (reference sequence). CDR3 sequence (DNA): TGTGCCAGCAGTACCCGCTGGCGAGGTCTCACAGATACGCAGTATTTT. Translating it yields CASSTRWRGLTDTQYF.

The chain carries TRBV5-4 and TRBJ1-2; 12 bases line up with TRBD1. V was pared by 4 bases and J by 3 bases, with 7 bases of the junction left unmatched. This CDR3 region has 16 residues. The germline V gene has CDR1 SGHNT and CDR2 YYREEE (reference sequence). The CDR3, as DNA: TGTGCCAGCAGCAAAGGGACAGGGGGCGCGCACTATGGCTACACCTTC. It yields the protein CASSKGTGGAHYGYTF.

In this sample, this clonotype turned up a few times. This chain connects TRBV7-9 to TRBJ2-2; 7 bases line up with TRBD1. This CDR3 has 15 residues. CDR1 is SEHNR, CDR2 FQNEAQ, per germline (reference sequence). V trimming: 3 bases; J trimming: 4 bases; junction bases outside the gene matches: 5. The CDR3: CASSFGQVGTGELFF. CDR3 DNA: TGTGCCAGCAGCTTCGGACAGGTCGGCACCGGGGAGCTGTTTTTT.

In this sample, this clonotype turned up a few times. The V call is TRBV6-2 or TRBV6-3, the J call TRBJ2-2; D remains ambiguous. CDR1 and CDR2 (germline): MNHEY, SVGEGT. Trimming removed 6 bases at V and 1 base at J, with 9 bases between. This CDR3 is 14 amino acids long. CDR3 nucleotides: TGTGCCAGCAGCCCTACCCTGAACACCGGGGAGCTGTTTTTT. Translation gives CASSPTLNTGELFF.

The sample holds a few counts of this clonotype. The J gene is TRBJ2-1, the V gene TRBV11-1, with D maybe TRBD2 (5 bases). The CDR3 totals 14 residues. Germline CDR1 SGHAT, CDR2 FQDESV (reference sequence). V lost 5 bases to trimming and J lost 5 bases, with 13 bases between them. The CDR3, as DNA: TGTGCCAGCAGCCGTCGAGGACTTAACAATGAGCAGTTCTTC. Translated: CASSRRGLNNEQFF.

Ten or more counts support this clonotype. This chain links TRBV7-2 with TRBJ1-2, with 7 bases matching TRBD1. Trimming removed 0 bases from V and 0 bases from J; junction bases left unmatched: 13. This CDR3 spans 19 amino acids. CDR1 and CDR2 (germline): SGHTA, FQGNSA. DNA for the CDR3: TGTGCCAGCAGCTTAGCAACCGGACAGGCCTCGGTGTCTAACTATGGCTACACCTTC. It yields the protein CASSLATGQASVSNYGYTF.